What follows is one TCR beta chain and its context. Its specificity is not known. CDR1 is KGHSH and CDR2 is LQKENI in the germline V gene. Trimming took 4 bases from V and 2 from J, leaving 2 bases between them. The CDR3 extends over 11 amino acids. Pools of viral peptides were used by the ViraFEST assay to expand antigen-specific CD4+ T cells ahead of sequencing. Isolation of CD4+ T cells took place after more than 9 days of culture. Vaccine administered to participants consisted of two doses of either BNT162b2 or mRNA-1273. The sample comes from a study of vaccination effects on CD4 cells after COVID-19. The protocol was immunoSEQ multiplex PCR, while the TCRdb copy is restricted to in-frame clones and leaves out a portion. Counted here are about 72,000 clones, around 81% occurring once; the ten biggest clones make up approximately 1.3%.

The sequenced sample was CD4+ T cells from PBMCs cultured with HCoV-229E spike peptides, obtained after COVID-19 vaccination. V gene TRBV18 combines with J gene TRBJ1-2, with D hard to call. The sequence was obtained from a human donor who received a COVID-19 vaccine. The CDR3 region has the DNA TGTGCCAGCTCACGAAACTATGGCTACACCTTC. This translates into CASSRNYGYTF.